This entry features one T cell receptor (beta chain) sequence. Germline V gene sequence: CDR1 LNHNV, CDR2 YYDKDF (reference sequence). The CDR3 sequence is 13 residues long. Deletions cut 0 bases from V and 7 bases from J, with 7 bases between. This table comes from immunoSEQ multiplex PCR, and its TCRdb copy is limited to in-frame clones, with some not included. Of approximately 100,000 clones listed, about nine tenths are singletons. The data belong to a study of control samples from healthy donors and cancer patients. The sequence was obtained from a human donor in good health. The donor label of this sample is uncertain. The chain carries TRBV15 and TRBJ1-5, with D perhaps TRBD1 (5 bases). Input material: blood. CDR3 in amino acids: CATSRDRGQPQHF. CDR3 nucleotide sequence: TGTGCCACCAGCAGAGATCGGGGGCAGCCCCAGCATTTT.